This T cell receptor (beta chain) emerged from a study of blood T cell repertoires in COVID-19. At the level of the study: The United States, Italy and Spain supplied acute and convalescent COVID-19 samples. PBMCs, B-cell-depleted T cells, or T cells provided the cDNA or gDNA that made up the material.

The length of the CDR3 is 18 residues. Trimming cost V 4 bases and J 3 bases; bases outside gene matches: 12. As handled by the study authors: Estimation of nucleated cell counts relied on the amplification of reference gene primers. Libraries were prepared by immunoSEQ multiplex PCR; TCRdb keeps only in-frame clonotypes and omits some of them. The V and J calls and the clone size are those of that table, but D and trimming were determined from the DNA. The table has tens of thousands of clones, about 86% seen once. The TCR sequence derives from a man aged 65 to 85 with active COVID-19. Sequenced input: peripheral blood. V usage is TRBV5-3 and J usage is TRBJ1-4; 10 bases line up with TRBD1. TRBV5-3 is given ORF status, its function remaining uncertain. In nucleotides, the CDR3 is TGTGCCAGAAGCCCCGGGACAGGGGAGGACAGGGCTAATGAAAAACTGTTTTTT. It translates to CARSPGTGEDRANEKLFF.